This TCR beta chain was found in a study of blood T cell repertoires in COVID-19. The wider study: T cells, B-cell-depleted T cells, or PBMCs supplied cDNA or gDNA.

There are 16 residues in the CDR3. Germline V gene lookup returns CDR1 SGHRS and CDR2 YFSETQ. V shed 1 base and J 6 bases; nucleotides not matched to a gene: 9. The table came from immunoSEQ multiplex PCR; TCRdb's copy has only in-frame clones and leaves some out. Of 140,000 or so clones in the sample, 60% to 85% were seen once. The sample comprised peripheral blood. The TCR was taken from a man aged 50 to 59 with acute or convalescent COVID-19. The genes are TRBV5-1 and TRBJ2-3; 9 bases map to TRBD2. The CDR3 DNA sequence: TGCGCCAGCAGCTTGAGAAGCGGGGGGCCCCCGGATACGCAGTATTTT. It specifies CASSLRSGGPPDTQYF.